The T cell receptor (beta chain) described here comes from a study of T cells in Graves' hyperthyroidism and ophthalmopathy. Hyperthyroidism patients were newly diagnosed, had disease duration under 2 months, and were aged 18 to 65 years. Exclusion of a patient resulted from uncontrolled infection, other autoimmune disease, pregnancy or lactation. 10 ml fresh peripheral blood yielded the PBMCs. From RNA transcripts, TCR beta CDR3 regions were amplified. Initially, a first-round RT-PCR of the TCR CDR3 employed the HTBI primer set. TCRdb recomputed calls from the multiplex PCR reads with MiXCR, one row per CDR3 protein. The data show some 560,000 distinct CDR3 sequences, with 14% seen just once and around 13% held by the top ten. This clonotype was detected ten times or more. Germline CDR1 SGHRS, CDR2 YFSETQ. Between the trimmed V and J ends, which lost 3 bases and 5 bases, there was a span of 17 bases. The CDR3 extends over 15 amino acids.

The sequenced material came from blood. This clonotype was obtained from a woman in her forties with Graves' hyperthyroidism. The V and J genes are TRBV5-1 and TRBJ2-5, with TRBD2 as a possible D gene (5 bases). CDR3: CASSSVRGVGETQYF. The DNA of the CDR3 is TGCGCCAGCAGCTCTGTACGGGGTGTGGGCGAGACCCAGTACTTC.